The next 28 T cell receptor beta chains were all read from a single sample in a study of T-cell reconstitution after alpha-beta-depleted transplantation in children. A TCRbeta library incorporating unique molecular identifiers was prepared. TCRdb analysed the PCR reads with MiXCR anew, one entry per CDR3 protein. The repertoire holds around 450,000 distinct CDR3 sequences, roughly a tenth seen once, with approximately 2% in the top ten. The material sequenced was PBMCs, taken before TCRalphabeta/CD19-depleted stem cell transplant. These receptors were taken from a child aged 2-15 years with inherited bone marrow failure, due to receive a stem cell transplant.

This clonotype showed up just once. The genes are TRBV7-2 and TRBJ1-2, with TRBD1 as a possible D gene (5 bases). Per the germline V gene, CDR1 is SGHTA and CDR2 is FQGNSA. Trimming pared 1 base from V and 6 bases from J, leaving 12 bases between. There are 14 residues in the CDR3. In nucleotides, the CDR3 is TGTGCCAGCAGCTTAGTTCGGGGCGAGAATGGCTACACCTTC. Its translation is CASSLVRGENGYTF.

This clonotype was recorded a few times. This rearrangement joins TRBV19 to TRBJ2-7; D is possibly TRBD2 (6 bases). This CDR3 is 12 amino acids long. Per germline, CDR1 LNHDA and CDR2 SQIVND (reference sequence). Trimming left V 3 bases short and J 5 bases short, with 8 bases between. The DNA for the CDR3 is TGTGCCAGTAGTATCGCGGGGCACGAGCAGTACTTC. It yields the protein CASSIAGHEQYF.

This clonotype was found a few times. The chain couples TRBV27 to TRBJ1-5; D is possibly TRBD1 (5 bases). This CDR3 spans 11 amino acids. Trimming shortened V by 5 bases and J by 10 bases, and 9 bases separated the two germline ends. Germline values: CDR1 MNHEY, CDR2 SMNVEV (reference sequence). CDR3 coding DNA: TGTGCCAGCAGTCCGGGACCCCCCCAGCATTTT. This codes for CASSPGPPQHF.

This sequence joins TRBV19 and TRBJ2-2, with TRBD2 matching over 8 bases. V shed 4 bases and J 5 bases; nucleotides not matched to a gene: 9. Germline assignment: CDR1 LNHDA and CDR2 SQIVND (reference sequence). The CDR3 consists of 16 residues. CDR3 residues: CASSTVPGGLTGELFF. The DNA of the CDR3 is TGTGCCAGTAGTACGGTACCGGGAGGGCTGACCGGGGAGCTGTTTTTT.

The chain joins TRBV18 to TRBJ2-7, with 9 bases aligning to TRBD1. The CDR3 is 15 residues long. From germline, CDR1 is KGHSH and CDR2 LQKENI. Trimming removed 1 base from V and 4 bases from J; junction bases left unmatched: 5. The CDR3 nucleotides read TGTGCCAGCTCACCACAACAGGGGGCGAAGTACGAGCAGTACTTC. This encodes CASSPQQGAKYEQYF.

This clonotype has a count of ten or more. The chain is built from TRBV29-1 and TRBJ2-1; 12 bases are shared with TRBD2. Trimming took 6 bases from V and 7 from J; bases not matched to a gene: 7. The CDR3 sequence is 14 residues long. Germline V lookup: CDR1 SQVTM, CDR2 ANQGSEA. DNA of the CDR3: TGCAGCGTCCACCTAGCGGGAGGGCCTAATGAGCAGTTCTTC. Translated: CSVHLAGGPNEQFF.

Only a few counts were recorded for this clonotype. This sequence joins TRBV29-1 and TRBJ2-1; D is possibly TRBD2 (6 bases). The ends were cut back, 8 bases at V and 8 bases at J, with 16 bases in the middle. Looked up from germline, CDR1 is SQVTM and CDR2 is ANQGSEA. The length of the CDR3 is 12 residues. Here the CDR3 DNA reads TGCAGCCTTCGGGAGTCAAGCTATGAGCAGTTCTTC. This sequence encodes CSLRESSYEQFF.

The table lists this clonotype with many counts. The CDR3 DNA follows: TGCAGCGTTGAACCTAGCGGGAGGGGTGGAGAGACCCAGTACTTC. Protein sequence: CSVEPSGRGGETQYF. This chain uses TRBV29-1 with TRBJ2-5; 12 bases are a match to TRBD2. The junction had 5 bases not matched to a gene; V was cut back by 2 bases and J by 4 bases. Germline V gene lookup returns CDR1 SQVTM and CDR2 ANQGSEA. CDR3 length: 15 residues.

In regard to this clonotype: This may be a read error, as it is one base from a much larger clone. The V call is TRBV20-1, the J call TRBJ1-1; maybe TRBD1 (5 bases). CDR3 length: 14 residues. V lost 4 bases, J lost 0 bases, and 12 bases lay in between. The V gene's germline CDR1 is DFQATT and CDR2 SNEGSKA (reference sequence). CDR3 sequence: CSATEQAVNTEAFF. For the CDR3, the DNA is TGCAGTGCTACGGAACAGGCGGTGAACACTGAAGCTTTCTTT.

This clonotype was seen repeatedly, ten times or more. The CDR3 DNA reads TGTGCCAGCAGCTTCCTGGGGGGACCCTCTGGAAACACCATATATTTT. Its protein is CASSFLGGPSGNTIYF. This chain connects TRBV11-2 to TRBJ1-3; possibly TRBD1 for D (5 bases). V was shortened by 3 bases and J by 0 bases, with 12 bases between the two germline ends. CDR3 length equals 16 residues. Germline CDR1 SGHAT, CDR2 FQNNGV. Variable domain in full (rest from reference TRBV11-2 and TRBJ1-3): EAGVAQSPRYKIIEKRQSVAFWCNPISGHATLYWYQQILGQGPKLLIQFQNNGVVDDSQLPKDRFSAERLKGVDSTLKIQPAKLEDSAVYLCASSFLGGPSGNTIYFGEGSWLTVV.

Comment on this clonotype: This sequence may be a read error, since a much larger clone differs from it by one base. The V call is TRBV5-4, the J call TRBJ2-7; the match to TRBD1 covers 7 bases. The CDR3 runs 16 residues. Germline values: CDR1 SGHNT, CDR2 YYREEE (reference sequence). The DNA for the CDR3 is TGTGCCAGCAGCTCCGCGGCCGGGACAGAGAACTACAAGCAGTACTTC. Encoded protein: CASSSAAGTENYKQYF.

This clonotype was seen many times. The CDR3, as DNA: TGTGCCAGCAGTTTCCCCGACAGGGCGGCCGGGGAGCTGTTTTTT. It is translated as CASSFPDRAAGELFF. The V call is TRBV28, the J call TRBJ2-2; 7 bases map to TRBD1. Germline V gene lookup returns CDR1 MDHEN and CDR2 SYDVKM. Trimming took 3 bases from V and 6 from J; bases not matched to a gene: 7. The CDR3 sequence is 15 residues long.

This clonotype was counted only a few times. The genes are TRBV20-1 and TRBJ2-5; tentatively, D is TRBD1 or TRBD2 (6 bases each). The CDR3 sequence is 12 residues long. Germline CDR1 reads DFQATT; CDR2 reads SNEGSKA (reference sequence). V lost 1 base and J lost 7, with 10 bases in between. This CDR3 reads CSARGGAPTQYF. CDR3 nucleotide sequence: TGCAGTGCTAGAGGGGGGGCCCCGACCCAGTACTTC.

V gene TRBV5-1 combines with J gene TRBJ2-2; D is ambiguous. CDR1 and CDR2 (germline): SGHRS, YFSETQ. There are 16 residues in the CDR3. V was shortened by 4 bases and J by 5 bases, with 18 bases between the two germline ends. The CDR3 coding sequence is TGCGCCAGCAGCCAAACGACGGGCCCAAGTACCGGGGAGCTGTTTTTT. Translated: CASSQTTGPSTGELFF.

In this sample, this clonotype turned up many times. The V call is TRBV24-1, the J call TRBJ2-5, with D tentatively TRBD1 (5 bases). Germline-derived CDR1 and CDR2 are KGHDR and SFDVKD. The length of the CDR3 is 16 residues. Deletions cut 1 base from V and 4 bases from J, with 15 bases between. The CDR3 DNA reads TGTGCCACCAGTGATTTCACATCTGGGGCTCGAGAGACCCAGTACTTC. Its translation is CATSDFTSGARETQYF.

This clonotype was seen at least ten times. The J gene is TRBJ1-2, the V gene TRBV28; D possibly corresponds to TRBD1 (5 bases). The CDR3 runs 13 residues. The germline V gene has CDR1 MDHEN and CDR2 SYDVKM. With 5 bases removed from V and 5 bases from J, the gap between germline ends came to 12 bases. CDR3 bases: TGTGCCAGCAGTCCAGGGTTTGGGTATGGCTACACCTTC. Translating it yields CASSPGFGYGYTF.

This clonotype has a count of ten or more. The chain combines TRBV5-1 with TRBJ2-3; either TRBD1 or TRBD2 may fit D (5 bases each). Trimming shortened V by 0 bases and J by 3 bases, and 11 bases separated the two germline ends. The germline CDR1 and CDR2 sequences are SGHRS and YFSETQ. The CDR3 covers 15 residues. CDR3 nucleotide sequence: TGCGCCAGCAGCTTGGAGCGGACAACTACAGATACGCAGTATTTT. Its protein product is CASSLERTTTDTQYF.

This clonotype was seen at least ten times. The chain is built from TRBV4-3 and TRBJ2-3; 9 nucleotides match TRBD2. The junction had 6 bases not matched to a gene; V was cut back by 1 base and J by 4 bases. Germline V gene data show CDR1 as LGHNA and CDR2 as YSLEER. This CDR3 region has 16 residues. For the CDR3, the DNA is TGCGCCAGCAGCCAAGTCCTGGCGGGAGGGGCAGATACGCAGTATTTT. It yields the protein CASSQVLAGGADTQYF.

Worth noting for this clonotype: The missing conserved phenylalanine or tryptophan at the end of this CDR3 makes a read error likely. The genes are TRBV5-1 and TRBJ2-7; 8 bases are shared with TRBD1. The CDR3 covers 14 residues. Germline loops: CDR1 SGHRS, CDR2 YFSETQ. In DNA form, the CDR3 reads TGCGCCAGCAGCTCCCAGGGGGCAGGCTACGCGCAGTACTCC. Its translation is CASSSQGAGYAQYS.

This clonotype was seen repeatedly, ten times or more. The chain carries TRBV4-3 and TRBJ2-7; TRBD1 agrees at 7 bases. The CDR3 length is 16 residues. V was pared by 3 bases and J by 3 bases, with 11 bases of the junction left unmatched. Germline-derived CDR1 and CDR2 are LGHNA and YSLEER. The chain's CDR3 is CASSHTPETGLYEQYF. The CDR3 DNA is TGCGCCAGCAGCCATACACCGGAGACAGGGCTCTACGAGCAGTACTTC.

There are many counts of this clonotype. CDR3: CSASDGLNTEAFF. CDR3 in DNA: TGCAGTGCAAGTGACGGATTGAACACTGAAGCTTTCTTT. V usage is TRBV20-1 and J usage is TRBJ1-1, with unresolved D. Germline CDR1 is DFQATT and CDR2 is SNEGSKA (reference sequence). The CDR3 runs to 13 residues. V lost 6 bases and J lost 0, with 11 bases in between.

This clonotype was seen repeatedly, ten times or more. As DNA, the CDR3 is TGTGCCAGCAGTTGGGGGACCAGCTCCTACAATGAGCAGTTCTTC. It yields the protein CASSWGTSSYNEQFF. The chain recombines TRBV28 with TRBJ2-1, with D perhaps matching TRBD1 or TRBD2 (5 bases each). The V end lost 4 bases, the J end lost 0 bases, and 10 bases lay between the germline ends. CDR1 is MDHEN and CDR2 is SYDVKM in the germline V gene. This CDR3 is 15 amino acids long.

This clonotype has ten or more counts. The rearrangement links TRBV5-1 to TRBJ2-7, with 16 bases lining up with TRBD2. The germline V gene has CDR1 SGHRS and CDR2 YFSETQ. V was pared by 4 bases and J by 0 bases, with 7 bases of the junction left unmatched. The CDR3 is 18 amino acids. The chain's CDR3 is CASSGDGTSGRASYEQYF. The CDR3 DNA reads TGCGCCAGCAGCGGGGACGGGACTAGCGGGAGGGCCTCCTACGAGCAGTACTTC.

This clonotype was observed at least ten times. The rearrangement uses TRBV20-1 and TRBJ2-7; D ambiguous. V dropped 4 bases and J dropped 4 bases, with 5 bases sitting between them. The CDR3 loop spans 10 amino acids. CDR1 and CDR2 (germline): DFQATT, SNEGSKA (reference sequence). For the CDR3, the DNA is TGCAGTGCTAAACGATACGAGCAGTACTTC. It translates to CSAKRYEQYF.

In this sample, this clonotype turned up many times. The V call is TRBV11-2, the J call TRBJ2-1, with TRBD2 as a possible D gene (5 bases). This CDR3 is built from 20 residues. Germline V gives CDR1 SGHAT, CDR2 FQNNGV. The V end was cut by 0 bases, the J end by 9 bases, with 30 bases between. CDR3: CASSLENGLPLNPSLGEQFF. The CDR3 region has the DNA TGTGCCAGCAGCTTAGAAAATGGACTCCCACTTAATCCCTCATTGGGTGAGCAGTTCTTC.

At least ten counts were recorded for this clonotype. V is TRBV19 and J is TRBJ1-1; a possible D gene is TRBD1 (6 bases). The CDR3 is 13 amino acids. Germline CDR1 LNHDA, CDR2 SQIVND (reference sequence). Trimming stripped 5 bases from V and 4 bases from J, with 11 bases between. CDR3 sequence (DNA): TGTGCCAGTAGTCGAGGGGGGGCCACTGAAGCTTTCTTT. Translating it yields CASSRGGATEAFF.

This clonotype came up many times. The CDR3 DNA sequence: TGTGCCAGCAGTTTGCGGGCAGCTGGAGGGAGCACAGATACGCAGTATTTT. It yields the protein CASSLRAAGGSTDTQYF. This rearrangement joins TRBV25-1 to TRBJ2-3; D is possibly TRBD2 (6 bases). The germline V gene has CDR1 MGHDK and CDR2 SYGVNS. The V and J ends lost 5 bases and 0 bases respectively, with 18 bases between them. CDR3 length equals 17 residues. The full variable domain, completed using reference TRBV25-1 and TRBJ2-3, is EADIYQTPRYLVIGTGKKITLECSQTMGHDKMYWYQQDPGMELHLIHYSYGVNSTEKGDLSSESTVSRIRTEHFPLTLESARPSHTSQYLCASSLRAAGGSTDTQYFGPGTRLTVL.

This clonotype was observed at least ten times. The rearrangement joins TRBV13 to TRBJ2-7; TRBD1 agrees at 7 bases. This CDR3 spans 15 amino acids. V lost 0 bases, J lost 3 bases, and 5 bases stayed unmatched. Per the germline V gene, CDR1 is PRHDT and CDR2 is FYEKMQ (reference sequence). The CDR3 DNA reads TGTGCCAGCAGCTTAGGACAGGGACAGTACTACGAGCAGTACTTC. Amino acid sequence: CASSLGQGQYYEQYF.